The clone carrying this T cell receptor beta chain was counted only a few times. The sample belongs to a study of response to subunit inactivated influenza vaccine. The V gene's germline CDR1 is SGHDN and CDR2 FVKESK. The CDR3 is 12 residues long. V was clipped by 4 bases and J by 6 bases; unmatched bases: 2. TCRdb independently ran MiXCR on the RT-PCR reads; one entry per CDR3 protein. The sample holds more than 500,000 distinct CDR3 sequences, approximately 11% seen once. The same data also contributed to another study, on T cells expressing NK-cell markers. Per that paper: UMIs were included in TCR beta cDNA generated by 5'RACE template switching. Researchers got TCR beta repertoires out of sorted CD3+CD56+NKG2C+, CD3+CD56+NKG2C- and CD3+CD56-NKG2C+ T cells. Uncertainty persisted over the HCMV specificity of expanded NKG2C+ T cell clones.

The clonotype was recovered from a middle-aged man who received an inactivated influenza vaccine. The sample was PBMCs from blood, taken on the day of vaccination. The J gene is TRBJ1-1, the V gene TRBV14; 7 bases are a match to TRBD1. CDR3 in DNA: TGTGCCAGCAGCCGAGGGACAGCTGAAGCTTTCTTT. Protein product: CASSRGTAEAFF.